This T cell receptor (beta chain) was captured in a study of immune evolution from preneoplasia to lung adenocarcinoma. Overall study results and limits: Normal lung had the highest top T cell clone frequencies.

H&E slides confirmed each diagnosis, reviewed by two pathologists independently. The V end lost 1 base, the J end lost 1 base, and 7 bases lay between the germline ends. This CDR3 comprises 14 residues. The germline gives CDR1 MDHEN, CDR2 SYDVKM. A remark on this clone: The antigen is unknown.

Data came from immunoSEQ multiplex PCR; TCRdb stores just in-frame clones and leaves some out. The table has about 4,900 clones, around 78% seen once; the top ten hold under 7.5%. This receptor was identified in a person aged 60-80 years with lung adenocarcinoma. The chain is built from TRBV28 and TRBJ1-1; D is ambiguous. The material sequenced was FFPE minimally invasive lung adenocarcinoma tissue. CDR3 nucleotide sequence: TGTGCCAGCAGTTTATTATCAGGGAACACTGAAGCTTTCTTT. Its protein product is CASSLLSGNTEAFF.